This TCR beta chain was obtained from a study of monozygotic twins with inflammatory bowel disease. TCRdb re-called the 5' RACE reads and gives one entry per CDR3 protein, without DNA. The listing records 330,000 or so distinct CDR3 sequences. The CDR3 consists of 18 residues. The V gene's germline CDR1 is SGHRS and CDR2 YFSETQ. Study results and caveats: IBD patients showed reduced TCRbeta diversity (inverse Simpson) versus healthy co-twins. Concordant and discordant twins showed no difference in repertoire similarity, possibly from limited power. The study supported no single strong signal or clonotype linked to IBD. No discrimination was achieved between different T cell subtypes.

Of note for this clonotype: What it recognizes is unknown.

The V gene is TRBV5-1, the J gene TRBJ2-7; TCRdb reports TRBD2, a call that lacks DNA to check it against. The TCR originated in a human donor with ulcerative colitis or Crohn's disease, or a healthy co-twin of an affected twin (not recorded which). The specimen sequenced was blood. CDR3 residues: CASMVRREPLMLVYEQYF.